This TCR beta chain was sequenced for a study of PD-L1 blockade in urothelial cancer listed by TCRdb under 2017. Some background on the complete study: All patients started therapy around 2014 and received atezolizumab 1,200 mg intravenously every 3 weeks. Blood samples were analyzed 3 weeks after the start of treatment (second dose) and 6 weeks after the start of treatment. Patients had an ECOG performance status of 0 or 1 and had received between 0 and 3 prior chemotherapy regimens. About 90% of the 29 patients were identified as males with urothelial cancer of bladder origin, and a prior smoking history was reported by 18 of 29 patients. Roughly 9 patients reached durable clinical benefit, while some 20 patients did not. TCR sequencing covered pretreatment tumor samples and matched, serially collected peripheral blood taken before and after atezolizumab treatment. Durable clinical benefit was defined as a progression-free survival longer than 6 months, and TCR features were additionally tested against progression-free survival and overall survival. Whole exome sequencing and RNA sequencing of pretreatment tumors were performed alongside TCR sequencing in the same patients. Pretreatment blood TCR-seq was available for about 28 patients, at least one posttreatment blood collection was obtained for about 24 patients, and tumor TCR-seq was available for about 24 patients. Blood samples gave median yields of about 150,000 T cells and around 88,000 unique TCRs, along with a median clonality of about 0.084. The study, an exploratory multi-omic analysis, examined somatic, immune and clinical correlates of response to PD-L1 blockade with atezolizumab in urothelial cancer. What the research found in general, with its limitations: Greater expansion of tumor-associated TCR clones in peripheral blood 3 weeks after the start of treatment was observed in patients with durable benefit (n ≈ 22, p = 0.022). Improved progression-free and overall survival was found to be associated with pretreatment peripheral blood TCR clonality below the median. Because the sample size was small (n of about 30) and many exploratory analyses were performed, the results are intended to be hypothesis-generating.

The germline V gene supplies CDR1 MDHEN and CDR2 SYDVKM. Reading from cysteine to phenylalanine, the CDR3 counts 12 amino acids. Just CDR3 DNA is preserved here, 36 bases in frame from base 1. V is cut by 5 bases and J by 3 bases, and the space between the germline ends is 7 bases. As to this clone: What this receptor recognizes is not known. One base away there is no much larger clone; base qualities are not given.

The cohort included 25 to 30 patients with locally advanced or metastatic urothelial carcinoma who were treated at Memorial Sloan Kettering on a trial protocol. Peripheral blood mononuclear cells were collected pretreatment and during treatment, at between 1 and 8 total time points per patient. The Qiagen DNeasy Blood extraction kit was used to purify genomic DNA from total PBMCs and from tumor samples. PBMCs were collected pretreatment and during treatment, and were isolated and stored as previously described. To estimate absolute template abundance from read counts, synthetic TCR analog templates were spiked into each PCR. The immunoSEQ assay used bias-controlled V and J gene primers to amplify TCRbeta CDR3 regions from genomic DNA. Rearranged TCRbeta segments were sequenced at approximately 20X coverage. Per the original workflow: Clustering was used to correct sequencing errors, and CDR3s were annotated against IMGT to assign V, D and J genes. Downstream analyses used only productive TCRbeta rearrangements and left out out-of-frame or stop-codon sequences. Clonality was calculated as one minus the Shannon entropy normalized by the log of the number of unique productive sequences. Fisher's exact test with Benjamini-Hochberg correction, at a threshold of adjusted p below 0.01, was used to find clones that differed between time points or between blood and tumor. TCRdb limited this immuneACCESS table to in-frame rearrangements with V and J called. A share of clones is missing; checked studies link under half to unresolved V genes, and the rest is unexplained. That table gives V, J and clone size, and the DNA gave D and trimming. Recorded for this sample are around 120,000 clones; about 85% of them occurred a single time. The ten largest clonotypes hold roughly 2.2% of the sample.

This TCR came from a man aged 50-59 years with urothelial cancer. The sequenced sample was PBMCs, obtained around atezolizumab (anti-PD-L1) treatment. This chain is built from TRBV28 and TRBJ1-2; TRBD1 is a weak D gene call, 5 bases matching. The CDR3 protein: CASSRQYYGYTF. The bases are TGTGCCAGCAGTAGACAGTACTATGGCTACACCTTC.